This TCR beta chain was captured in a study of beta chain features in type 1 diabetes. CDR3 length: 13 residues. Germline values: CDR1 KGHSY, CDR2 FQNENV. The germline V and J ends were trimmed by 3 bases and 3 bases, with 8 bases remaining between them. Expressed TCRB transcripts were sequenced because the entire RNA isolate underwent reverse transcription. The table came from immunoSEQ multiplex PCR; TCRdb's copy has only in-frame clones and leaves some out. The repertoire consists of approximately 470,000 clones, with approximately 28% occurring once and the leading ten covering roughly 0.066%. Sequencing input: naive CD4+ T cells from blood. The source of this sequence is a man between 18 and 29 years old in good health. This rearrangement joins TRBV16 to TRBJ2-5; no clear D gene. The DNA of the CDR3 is TGTGCCAGCAGCCAGAACAATGAAGAGACCCAGTACTTC. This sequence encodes CASSQNNEETQYF.